Following are 15 T cell receptor beta chains from one sample sequenced in a study of response to subunit inactivated influenza vaccine. TCRdb reanalysed the RT-PCR reads using MiXCR and keeps one entry per CDR3 protein. The table lists hundreds of thousands of distinct CDR3 sequences, roughly 14% of them singletons, with less than 9% in the top ten. The sequencing used PBMCs from blood, collected around 15 days before vaccination. These receptors were taken from a man aged 50 to 59 who received an inactivated influenza vaccine.

This clonotype was seen a handful of times. The chain has TRBV7-2 and TRBJ2-1, with 11 bases matching TRBD2. V lost 7 bases to trimming and J lost 8 bases; unmatched junction nucleotides: 13. The CDR3 sequence is 16 residues long. Germline values: CDR1 SGHTA, CDR2 FQGNSA. The CDR3 loop is CASNLGGSGGGYEQFF. The CDR3 DNA sequence: TGTGCCAGCAACCTAGGAGGTAGCGGGGGGGGCTATGAGCAGTTCTTC.

A few counts support this clonotype. V is TRBV2 and J is TRBJ2-7, with TRBD1 identical over 8 bases. Germline CDR1 and CDR2: SNHLY and FYNNEI. V gave up 6 bases and J gave up 5 bases; unmatched junction bases: 9. CDR3 length: 14 amino acids. CDR3 in DNA: TGTGCCAGCAGACCCACCCCGGACAGGGACGAGCAGTACTTC. It is translated as CASRPTPDRDEQYF.

This rearrangement joins TRBV5-5 to TRBJ2-5; 9 nucleotides line up with TRBD2. CDR1 is SGHKS, CDR2 YYEKEE, per germline (reference sequence). The CDR3 sequence is 17 residues long. The junction had 11 bases not matched to a gene; V was cut back by 0 bases and J by 5 bases. CDR3 coding DNA: TGTGCCAGCAGCTTGGGTTTAGCGGGAGAATGGTGGGAGACCCAGTACTTC. Translating it yields CASSLGLAGEWWETQYF.

This clonotype was seen repeatedly, ten times or more. The rearrangement uses TRBV6-1 and TRBJ1-1; possibly TRBD1 for D (5 bases). This CDR3 is built from 14 residues. V dropped 8 bases and J dropped 2 bases, with 15 bases sitting between them. Germline CDR1 is MNHNS and CDR2 is SASEGT. CDR3 protein: CASRTTGLNTEAFF. As DNA, the CDR3 is TGTGCCAGCCGGACTACAGGACTTAACACTGAAGCTTTCTTT.

The chain recombines TRBV12-3 or TRBV12-4 with TRBJ1-5; 7 bases align to TRBD1. V lost 6 bases, J lost 5 bases, and 10 bases stayed unmatched. This CDR3 spans 15 amino acids. The CDR3 DNA follows: TGTGCCAGCAGCAACGGGACAGCGGTCTATCAGCCCCAGCATTTT. Its protein product is CASSNGTAVYQPQHF.

This clonotype came up many times. The chain has TRBV7-9 and TRBJ2-7; D call uncertain. Germline V gene lookup returns CDR1 SEHNR and CDR2 FQNEAQ (reference sequence). The V gene lost 4 bases and the J gene lost 0 bases, with 13 bases spanning the gap. The CDR3 is 15 amino acids. The CDR3 bases are TGTGCCAGCAGCTCCCGCCCGTACAGCTCCTACGAGCAGTACTTC. Amino acids: CASSSRPYSSYEQYF.

V and J are TRBV11-2 and TRBJ2-2; 7 bases match TRBD2. The CDR3 length is 14 residues. In germline, CDR1 is SGHAT, CDR2 FQNNGV. The CDR3 DNA reads as TGTGCAAGCGGGGAAGGGGTGAACACCGGGGAGCTGTTTTTT. Its protein is CASGEGVNTGELFF.

This clonotype came up many times. The V and J genes are TRBV27 and TRBJ2-2; no clear D. CDR1 and CDR2 from the germline V gene are MNHEY and SMNVEV (reference sequence). The germline V and J ends were trimmed by 2 bases and 6 bases, with 10 bases remaining between them. CDR3 length equals 14 residues. CDR3 loop: CASSLGMSPGELFF. For the CDR3, the DNA is TGTGCCAGCAGTTTAGGGATGTCCCCCGGGGAGCTGTTTTTT.

The rearrangement links TRBV6-1 to TRBJ1-4, with a weak D call TRBD1 (6 bases). Germline CDR1 MNHNS, CDR2 SASEGT. V lost 6 bases to trimming and J lost 3 bases, with 17 bases between them. This CDR3 spans 16 amino acids. CDR3 residues: CASRPDGGASNEKLFF. CDR3 nucleotides: TGTGCCAGCAGACCCGATGGGGGGGCCTCTAATGAAAAACTGTTTTTT.

The table lists this clonotype with many counts. The V and J genes are TRBV3-1 and TRBJ2-7; TRBD2 aligns across 7 bases. The germline CDR1 and CDR2 sequences are LGHDT and YNNKEL (reference sequence). The V gene end was trimmed by 5 bases and the J gene end by 4 bases; junction bases not matched to a gene: 5. The CDR3 is made up of 13 amino acids. Here the CDR3 reads CASSRTSLYEQYF. The CDR3 coding sequence is TGTGCCAGCAGCAGGACTAGTTTATACGAGCAGTACTTC.

This clonotype was observed a few times. The gene calls are TRBV19 and TRBJ2-7; 7 bases line up with TRBD2. The CDR3 is 14 residues long. Germline trimming cut 4 bases from V and 0 bases from J; bases unmatched to any gene: 3. Germline assignment: CDR1 LNHDA and CDR2 SQIVND (reference sequence). The CDR3 loop is CASSKRDRSYEQYF. The DNA for the CDR3 is TGTGCCAGTAGTAAGCGGGACCGCTCCTACGAGCAGTACTTC.

The V and J genes are TRBV18 and TRBJ1-1, with D possibly matching TRBD1 (6 bases). V was cut by 4 bases and J by 10 bases, with 13 bases left in between. CDR1 is KGHSH, CDR2 LQKENI, per germline. The CDR3 is 12 residues long. DNA of the CDR3: TGTGCCAGCTCACAGGCCACCAGGGGAGCTTTCTTT. It encodes CASSQATRGAFF.

The chain uses TRBV21-1 and TRBJ1-1; no check of the table's D call, TRBD1, against the DNA was made. TRBV21-1 is a recognized pseudogene. CDR3 size: 15 residues. For the CDR3, the DNA is TGTGCCAGCAGCAGCGATCGGACAGGGCCCACTGAAGCTTTCTTT. Translated: CASSSDRTGPTEAFF.

This clonotype came up a few times. The chain employs TRBV28 and TRBJ2-5; no reliable D call. V was pared by 6 bases and J by 5 bases, with 13 bases between. The CDR3 runs to 13 residues. Germline loops: CDR1 MDHEN, CDR2 SYDVKM. The CDR3 DNA follows: TGTGCCAGCAGCCTTTCGCACGGCGAGACCCAGTACTTC. This sequence encodes CASSLSHGETQYF.

This clonotype was recorded at least ten times. The chain carries TRBV27 and TRBJ2-1, with D possibly TRBD1 on 6 matching bases. Per the germline V gene, CDR1 is MNHEY and CDR2 is SMNVEV (reference sequence). The CDR3 is 12 amino acids. V was pared by 3 bases and J by 9 bases, with 9 bases between. The CDR3 DNA reads as TGTGCCAGCAGTTTCACCAGGGGTGAGCAGTTCTTC. Amino acids: CASSFTRGEQFF.